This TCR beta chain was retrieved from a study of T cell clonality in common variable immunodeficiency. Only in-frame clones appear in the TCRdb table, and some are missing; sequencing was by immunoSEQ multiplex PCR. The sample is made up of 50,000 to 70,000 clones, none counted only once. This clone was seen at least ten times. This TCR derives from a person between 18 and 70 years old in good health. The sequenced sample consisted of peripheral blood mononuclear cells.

CDR3 DNA (partial): TGTGCCAGCAGCGTAGGTCCTTCGAACACTGAA. Residues: CASSVGPSNTE. The entire CDR3 is CASSVGPSNTEAFF. The chain links TRBV9 to TRBJ1-1; D gene uncertain. From the germline J gene comes the end of the CDR3, since the read stops 3 residues before it. Trimming shortened V by 0 bases and J by 1 base, and 7 bases separated the two germline ends. The CDR3 extends over 14 amino acids. From germline, CDR1 is SGDLS and CDR2 YYNGEE.